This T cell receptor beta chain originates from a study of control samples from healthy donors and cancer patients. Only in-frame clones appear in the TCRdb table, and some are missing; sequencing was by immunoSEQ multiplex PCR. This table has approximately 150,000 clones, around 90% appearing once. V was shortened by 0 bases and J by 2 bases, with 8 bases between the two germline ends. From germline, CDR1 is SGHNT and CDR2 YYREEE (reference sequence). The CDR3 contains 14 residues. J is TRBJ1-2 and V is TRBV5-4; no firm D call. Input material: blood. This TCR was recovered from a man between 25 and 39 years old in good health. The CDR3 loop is CASSLAHENYGYTF. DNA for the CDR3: TGTGCCAGCAGCTTGGCACACGAGAACTATGGCTACACCTTC.